This T cell receptor beta chain was sequenced during a study of blood T cell repertoires in COVID-19. Study at large: Samples representing acute and convalescent COVID-19 were sourced from the United States, Italy and Spain. Sample material is recorded as cDNA or gDNA derived from T cells, B-cell-depleted T cells, or PBMCs.

Source study methods: Reference gene primer amplification gave nucleated cell count estimates. The repertoire was sequenced with immunoSEQ multiplex PCR; TCRdb's copy has only in-frame clones and lacks some. Clonal size and the V and J genes are those of that table, whereas D and trimming came from the DNA. Of roughly 34,000 clones in the sample, around 88% were seen once. Germline loops: CDR1 WSHSY, CDR2 SAAADI. This CDR3 has 14 amino acids. With 7 bases removed from V and 4 bases from J, the gap between germline ends came to 16 bases. The V and J genes are TRBV10-2 and TRBJ1-2; TRBD1 might be the D (5 bases). This TCR was recovered from a woman aged 65 to 85 with active COVID-19. Sequencing was done on a sample of peripheral blood. The CDR3 loop is CASNGLRVGYGYTF. The CDR3 DNA is TGCGCCAGCAACGGTCTCAGGGTGGGCTATGGCTACACCTTC.